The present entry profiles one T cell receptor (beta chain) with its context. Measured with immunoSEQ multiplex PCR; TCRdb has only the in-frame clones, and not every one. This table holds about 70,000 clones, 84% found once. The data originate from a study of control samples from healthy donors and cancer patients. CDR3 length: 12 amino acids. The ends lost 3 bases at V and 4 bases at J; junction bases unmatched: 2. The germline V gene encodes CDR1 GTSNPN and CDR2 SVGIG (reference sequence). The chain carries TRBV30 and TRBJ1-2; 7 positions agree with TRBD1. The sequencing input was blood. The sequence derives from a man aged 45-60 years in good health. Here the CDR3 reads CAWRGQIYGYTF. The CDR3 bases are TGTGCCTGGAGGGGACAGATCTATGGCTACACCTTC.